This T cell receptor beta chain was identified during a study of cytomegalovirus exposure and HLA in healthy donors. The germline gives CDR1 SGHTA, CDR2 FQGNSA. V trimming: 1 base; J trimming: 7 bases; junction bases outside the gene matches: 3. This CDR3 is built from 15 residues. This PCR relied on a set of 60 Vbeta primers and 13 Jbeta primers. Libraries were prepared by immunoSEQ multiplex PCR; TCRdb keeps only in-frame clonotypes and omits some of them. Of some 200,000 clones in the sample, around 85% were seen once. On this clone itself: The antigen remains undetermined.

At collection, donors were nominally healthy, but unrecorded immune exposures were probable. Study-level results: TCR beta V segments were, for the most part, productive about 87% or about 30% of the time in an earlier analysis. A later analysis found most CMV-associated TCR beta chains apparently HLA-restricted. The authors later linked a missense DCLRE1C variant to TCR beta V- and J-gene trimming.

Input material: PBMCs. The TCR sequence derives from a man aged 50-59 years in good health and CMV-seronegative. The chain has TRBV7-2 and TRBJ1-5, with 11 positions matching TRBD1. The CDR3 sequence is CASSLGTGGRQPQHF. The CDR3 bases are TGTGCCAGCAGCTTAGGGACAGGGGGCCGGCAGCCCCAGCATTTT.